A selection of T cell receptor beta chains follows, all from one sample in a study of regulatory T cells in long-lasting Graves disease. Each CDR3 protein is one row after TCRdb ran MiXCR on the multiplex PCR reads. This table holds roughly 450,000 distinct CDR3 sequences, approximately 22% found once. The source was peripheral blood mononuclear cells (PBMCs), collected when the disease was refractory, from a patient treated with antithyroid drugs. The source of these receptors is a female donor with Graves disease. Each CDR3 is given with its conserved first and last residue. The order of the fields is CDR3 protein, CDR3 DNA, clone size, J gene, V gene, D gene. D genes are given only for firm matches. Size is stated for part of the rows, as once, few or many counts, or as a class when the clone is expanded.

cdr3_aa: CSATSNYGYTF
cdr3_nt: TGCAGTGCTACTTCTAACTATGGCTACACCTTC
clone_size: many
j_call: TRBJ1-2
v_call: TRBV20-1
d_call: NA

cdr3_aa: CASSVQGLDTEAFF
cdr3_nt: TGTGCCAGCAGCGTACAGGGCCTCGACACTGAAGCTTTCTTT
clone_size: few
j_call: TRBJ1-1
v_call: TRBV9
d_call: NA

cdr3_aa: CASSPRTGQLMNTEAFF
cdr3_nt: TGTGCCAGCAGCCCCCGGACAGGCCAGCTCATGAACACTGAAGCTTTCTTT
clone_size: few
j_call: TRBJ1-1
v_call: TRBV13
d_call: TRBD1

cdr3_aa: CASSQGQGAGEQYF
cdr3_nt: TGCGCCAGCAGCCAAGGACAGGGGGCGGGCGAGCAGTACTTC
clone_size: many
j_call: TRBJ2-7
v_call: TRBV5-1
d_call: TRBD1

cdr3_aa: CASTRSGSQETQYF
cdr3_nt: TGTGCCAGCACCCGAAGCGGGAGCCAAGAGACCCAGTACTTC
clone_size: many
j_call: TRBJ2-5
v_call: TRBV12-3/TRBV12-4
d_call: TRBD2

cdr3_aa: CSAMANSNSPLHF
cdr3_nt: TGCAGTGCTATGGCAAACTCCAATTCACCCCTCCACTTT
clone_size: NA
j_call: TRBJ1-6
v_call: TRBV20-1
d_call: NA

cdr3_aa: CASSFGGGQPQHF
cdr3_nt: TGTGCCAGCAGTTTTGGGGGCGGCCAGCCCCAGCATTTT
clone_size: many
j_call: TRBJ1-5
v_call: TRBV12-3/TRBV12-4
d_call: NA

cdr3_aa: CASSQDDRPLHF
cdr3_nt: TGTGCCAGCAGCCAAGATGATAGACCCCTCCACTTT
clone_size: many
j_call: TRBJ1-6
v_call: TRBV3-1
d_call: NA

cdr3_aa: CASSRDYGNYEQYF
cdr3_nt: TGTGCCAGCAGCCGGGACTACGGGAACTACGAGCAGTACTTC
clone_size: few
j_call: TRBJ2-7
v_call: TRBV9
d_call: TRBD2

cdr3_aa: CAWSVVGAEAFF
cdr3_nt: TGTGCCTGGAGTGTAGTAGGCGCTGAAGCTTTCTTT
clone_size: NA
j_call: TRBJ1-1
v_call: TRBV30
d_call: NA

cdr3_aa: CSASRTSGMETQYF
cdr3_nt: TGCAGTGCTAGCCGGACTAGCGGGATGGAGACCCAGTACTTC
clone_size: many
j_call: TRBJ2-5
v_call: TRBV20-1
d_call: TRBD2

cdr3_aa: CAWSAPLQGTEAFF
cdr3_nt: TGTGCCTGGAGTGCCCCCCTCCAGGGTACTGAAGCTTTCTTT
clone_size: NA
j_call: TRBJ1-1
v_call: TRBV30
d_call: NA

cdr3_aa: CASSLDGFNQPQHF
cdr3_nt: TGTGCCAGCAGTTTAGATGGATTTAATCAGCCCCAGCATTTT
clone_size: many
j_call: TRBJ1-5
v_call: TRBV12-3/TRBV12-4
d_call: NA

cdr3_aa: CASSFYSGGRTGELFF
cdr3_nt: TGTGCCAGCAGCTTCTACAGCGGGGGGCGGACCGGGGAGCTGTTTTTT
clone_size: many
j_call: TRBJ2-2
v_call: TRBV7-2
d_call: TRBD2

cdr3_aa: CASSSFRGGETQYF
cdr3_nt: TGCGCCAGCAGCTCGTTTAGGGGAGGCGAGACCCAGTACTTC
clone_size: NA
j_call: TRBJ2-5
v_call: TRBV5-1
d_call: NA

cdr3_aa: CATSDHMNTEAFF
cdr3_nt: TGTGCCACCAGTGATCACATGAACACTGAAGCTTTCTTT
clone_size: NA
j_call: TRBJ1-1
v_call: TRBV24-1
d_call: NA

cdr3_aa: CASSRDSNYGYTF
cdr3_nt: TGTGCCAGCAGCCGGGACAGTAACTATGGCTACACCTTC
clone_size: many
j_call: TRBJ1-2
v_call: TRBV7-2
d_call: TRBD1

cdr3_aa: CASSLDVFFTGELFF
cdr3_nt: TGCGCCAGCAGCTTAGACGTATTTTTCACCGGGGAGCTGTTTTTT
clone_size: NA
j_call: TRBJ2-2
v_call: TRBV5-1
d_call: NA

cdr3_aa: CASSQDRGREKLFF
cdr3_nt: TGTGCCAGCAGCCAGGACAGGGGTCGGGAAAAACTGTTTTTT
clone_size: many
j_call: TRBJ1-4
v_call: TRBV12-3/TRBV12-4
d_call: TRBD1

cdr3_aa: CASSFKIQAGGYGYTF
cdr3_nt: TGTGCCAGCAGTTTTAAGATACAGGCGGGTGGCTATGGCTACACCTTC
clone_size: many
j_call: TRBJ1-2
v_call: TRBV12-3/TRBV12-4
d_call: NA

cdr3_aa: CSVTGGKPNYGYTF
cdr3_nt: TGCAGCGTAACAGGGGGGAAACCTAACTATGGCTACACCTTC
clone_size: many
j_call: TRBJ1-2
v_call: TRBV29-1
d_call: TRBD1

cdr3_aa: CAWAGQGSTEAFF
cdr3_nt: TGTGCCTGGGCGGGACAGGGTTCCACTGAAGCTTTCTTT
clone_size: NA
j_call: TRBJ1-1
v_call: TRBV30
d_call: TRBD1

cdr3_aa: CASSLRGQIGNTIYF
cdr3_nt: TGTGCCAGCAGTTTAAGAGGGCAAATTGGAAACACCATATATTTT
clone_size: few
j_call: TRBJ1-3
v_call: TRBV28
d_call: NA

cdr3_aa: CASSSSSGTEAFF
cdr3_nt: TGTGCCAGCAGCTCCTCCTCGGGGACTGAAGCTTTCTTT
clone_size: once
j_call: TRBJ1-1
v_call: TRBV7-3
d_call: NA

cdr3_aa: CASSYALNTEAFF
cdr3_nt: TGTGCCAGCAGCTACGCACTGAACACTGAAGCTTTCTTT
clone_size: few
j_call: TRBJ1-1
v_call: TRBV7-2
d_call: NA

cdr3_aa: CASSPPTSGGRETQYF
cdr3_nt: TGTGCCAGCAGCCCGCCGACTAGCGGGGGAAGGGAGACCCAGTACTTC
clone_size: few
j_call: TRBJ2-5
v_call: TRBV7-9
d_call: TRBD2

cdr3_aa: CASNGGRFGYEQYF
cdr3_nt: TGTGCCAGCAATGGGGGCAGGTTCGGTTACGAGCAGTACTTC
clone_size: NA
j_call: TRBJ2-7
v_call: TRBV6-1
d_call: NA

cdr3_aa: CASSPGLARNEQYF
cdr3_nt: TGTGCCAGCAGCCCGGGACTAGCGAGGAACGAGCAGTACTTC
clone_size: many
j_call: TRBJ2-7
v_call: TRBV7-2
d_call: TRBD2

cdr3_aa: CAIKGQAGAAGELFF
cdr3_nt: TGTGCCATCAAGGGTCAAGCGGGAGCGGCCGGGGAGCTGTTTTTT
clone_size: NA
j_call: TRBJ2-2
v_call: TRBV10-3
d_call: TRBD2

cdr3_aa: CSATGPEQETQHF
cdr3_nt: TGCAGCGCGACGGGACCCGAACAAGAGACCCAGCACTTC
clone_size: NA
j_call: TRBJ2-5
v_call: TRBV29-1
d_call: NA

cdr3_aa: CASSRLGTDNEKLFF
cdr3_nt: TGTGCCAGCAGTCGGCTTGGGACTGATAATGAAAAACTGTTTTTT
clone_size: NA
j_call: TRBJ1-4
v_call: TRBV12-3/TRBV12-4
d_call: NA

cdr3_aa: CASSLLGTLETGAFF
cdr3_nt: TGTGCCAGCAGCCTCCTTGGGACTCTCGAAACAGGGGCTTTCTTT
clone_size: few
j_call: TRBJ1-1
v_call: TRBV6-1
d_call: NA

cdr3_aa: CASSLMDGSENTIYF
cdr3_nt: TGTGCCAGCAGTCTTATGGACGGGTCGGAAAACACCATATATTTT
clone_size: many
j_call: TRBJ1-3
v_call: TRBV28
d_call: NA

cdr3_aa: CASSLCEGRGFFCEQYF
cdr3_nt: TGTGCCAGCAGTTTATGTGAAGGCCGTGGGTTTTTTTGTGAGCAGTACTTC
clone_size: NA
j_call: TRBJ2-7
v_call: TRBV12-3/TRBV12-4
d_call: NA

cdr3_aa: CATSVRLNNQPQHF
cdr3_nt: TGTGCCACCAGCGTGAGGTTGAACAATCAGCCCCAGCATTTT
clone_size: many
j_call: TRBJ1-5
v_call: TRBV15
d_call: NA

cdr3_aa: CASSAPDSINQPQHF
cdr3_nt: TGTGCCAGCAGCGCCCCGGACAGTATCAATCAGCCCCAGCATTTT
clone_size: NA
j_call: TRBJ1-5
v_call: TRBV9
d_call: NA

cdr3_aa: CASLRGSEQYF
cdr3_nt: TGTGCCAGCTTGAGGGGCAGCGAGCAGTACTTC
clone_size: many
j_call: TRBJ2-7
v_call: TRBV6-1
d_call: NA

cdr3_aa: CASRREGPNTGELFF
cdr3_nt: TGTGCCAGCAGACGGGAGGGACCCAACACCGGGGAGCTGTTTTTT
clone_size: many
j_call: TRBJ2-2
v_call: TRBV27
d_call: TRBD2

cdr3_aa: CASTTPSEAFF
cdr3_nt: TGTGCCAGCACCACCCCCAGTGAAGCTTTCTTT
clone_size: many
j_call: TRBJ1-1
v_call: TRBV6-1
d_call: NA

cdr3_aa: CASNRDGLYEQYF
cdr3_nt: TGTGCCAGCAACCGGGACGGCCTCTACGAGCAGTACTTC
clone_size: NA
j_call: TRBJ2-7
v_call: TRBV2
d_call: NA

cdr3_aa: CASSPGGAGTDTQYF
cdr3_nt: TGTGCCAGCAGTCCCGGGGGCGCGGGCACAGATACGCAGTATTTT
clone_size: NA
j_call: TRBJ2-3
v_call: TRBV28
d_call: NA

cdr3_aa: CASSLAYGLKQETQYF
cdr3_nt: TGTGCCAGCAGCTTAGCTTACGGACTAAAACAAGAGACCCAGTACTTC
clone_size: many
j_call: TRBJ2-5
v_call: TRBV7-2
d_call: NA